The 15 T cell receptor beta chains given below trace back to one sample, sequenced in a study of CD8+ T cells in alopecia areata. Cutaneous lymph nodes were pooled and cells sorted by CD4, CD8alpha, NKG2D, NKG2ACE and more. Extracted RNA was reverse transcribed into cDNA, the sequencing template. Sequencing was performed with immunoSEQ multiplex PCR; in TCRdb, only in-frame clones are kept and a portion is missing. Sampling found 200,000 to 300,000 clones, none seen once. The sequencing input was CD4+ T cells sorted from a lymph node. The receptors stem from a C3H/HeJ mouse with alopecia areata. This mouse strain has H2-k as its MHC haplotype.

A remark on this clone: This may be a read error, as it is one base from a much larger clone. Gene names are the mouse ones. CDR3 DNA, as far as it was read: TGCACCTGCAGTACGGACAACTAT. Protein sequence: CTCSTDNY. The full CDR3 sequence reads CTCSTDNYEQYF. The gene calls are TRBV1 and TRBJ2-7, with D maybe TRBD1 (5 bases). With the read ending 4 residues before the CDR3 end, the germline J gene is used to fill in that end. The CDR3 is 12 amino acids. Per germline, CDR1 NSQYPW and CDR2 LRSPGD (reference sequence). V gave up 5 bases and J gave up 3 bases, with 8 bases separating them.

This clone was seen more than once but under ten times. The listed genes are named as in mouse. The CDR3 extends 3 residues past the end of the read, so its final part is completed from the germline J gene. The genes are TRBV19 and TRBJ1-6; D call uncertain. TRBJ1-6 is designated an ORF whose function remains uncertain. Germline lookup yields CDR1 FNHDT and CDR2 SITEND (reference sequence). The CDR3 spans 13 residues. Deletions cut 0 bases from V and 7 bases from J, with 5 bases between. The CDR3 protein is CASSIGHNSPLYF. The DNA read from the CDR3 is TGTGCCAGCAGTATAGGACACAATTCGCCC.

This clone showed up just a few times. Gene names denote mouse genes. The sequenced fragment ends 4 residues before the CDR3 boundary, so the rest is inferred from the germline J gene. The V call is TRBV5, the J call TRBJ1-1, with D perhaps TRBD1 (5 bases). This CDR3 has 15 amino acids. V lost 1 base and J 0 bases, leaving 9 bases between the germline ends. The germline CDR1 and CDR2 sequences are LGHNA and YNLKQL (reference sequence). The CDR3 is CASSQGTQSNTEVFF. CDR3 DNA (partial): TGTGCCAGCAGCCAAGGGACACAATCAAACACA.

This clone has just a few counts. Gene names and germline refer to mouse. The read is 4 residues too short to cover the CDR3 end, so that end is filled in from the germline J gene. V and J are TRBV13-3 and TRBJ2-1; a possible D gene is TRBD1 (6 bases). CDR1 is NNHDY, CDR2 SYVADS, per germline. This CDR3 comprises 11 residues. CDR3 amino acids: CANQGQAEQFF. CDR3 DNA (partial): TGTGCCAACCAGGGACAAGCT.

This clone occurred a few times. All gene names here are mouse names. Sequencing ends 4 residues short of the CDR3 end; the germline J gene provides the rest. Distinct nucleotide sequences in the sample also encode this CDR3. This sequence joins TRBV13-1 and TRBJ2-2, with D perhaps TRBD1 (6 bases). The CDR3 runs to 15 residues. V lost 2 bases and J lost 0, with 8 bases in between. Looked up from germline, CDR1 is NSHNY and CDR2 is SYGAGN. CDR3 DNA, as far as it was read: TGTGCCAGCAGTGAGGACAGAGCAAACACCGGG. Protein sequence: CASSEDRANTG. From start to end, the CDR3 is CASSEDRANTGQLYF.

In this sample, this clone turned up a few times. Gene names are mouse gene names. The DNA ends 3 residues before the CDR3 does, and the rest of the CDR3 is filled in from the germline J gene. The sample has other DNA sequences that encode this CDR3 too. The V gene is TRBV19, the J gene TRBJ1-6; maybe TRBD1 (5 bases). TRBJ1-6 is filed as an ORF, its function uncertain. This CDR3 region has 14 residues. Germline-derived CDR1 and CDR2 are FNHDT and SITEND (reference sequence). V dropped 1 base and J dropped 7 bases, with 9 bases sitting between them. CDR3 DNA, as far as it was read: TGTGCCAGCAGTATAAGGGGAGGCAATTCGCCC. Its protein is CASSIRGGNSP. The entire CDR3 sequence reads CASSIRGGNSPLYF.

As concerns this clone: Gene names and germline refer to mouse. The CDR3 is cut off 4 residues early in the read; its end comes from the germline J gene. The identical CDR3 is also encoded by other nucleotide sequences in the sample. The chain uses TRBV13-1 and TRBJ2-1; 10 bases are shared with TRBD1. The germline V gene encodes CDR1 NSHNY and CDR2 SYGAGN. There are 16 residues in the CDR3. The V and J ends lost 3 bases and 3 bases, in that order; junction bases with no gene match: 6. CDR3 in amino acids: CASSGRDRGLYAEQFF. The covered CDR3 bases are TGTGCCAGCAGTGGCCGGGACAGGGGACTCTATGCT.

There are a few counts of this clone. The genes and germline here are from mouse. The sequenced fragment ends 4 residues before the CDR3 boundary, so the rest is inferred from the germline J gene. The chain has TRBV13-1 and TRBJ2-7; 13 bases align to TRBD2. Germline V lookup: CDR1 NSHNY, CDR2 SYGAGN. CDR3 length: 15 amino acids. The CDR3 is CASSSSGTGGDEQYF. The covered CDR3 bases are TGTGCCAGCAGTTCCTCCGGGACTGGGGGGGAT.

Regarding this clone: Gene names are the mouse ones. Coverage ceases 4 residues before the CDR3 finishes, and the germline J gene fills in the end. The chain has TRBV19 and TRBJ2-1; 8 nucleotides align to TRBD1. From germline, CDR1 is FNHDT and CDR2 SITEND (reference sequence). CDR3 size: 14 residues. CDR3 residues: CASSIRGRRAEQFF. The CDR3 bases that were read are TGTGCCAGCAGTATCAGGGGGCGCAGGGCT.

This clone was seen a handful of times. The listed genes are named as in mouse. The CDR3 end falls 4 residues outside the read, so it is completed with the germline J gene. The rearrangement joins TRBV19 to TRBJ2-7, with TRBD2 matching 7 bases. This CDR3 contains 12 residues. Germline V gene lookup returns CDR1 FNHDT and CDR2 SITEND (reference sequence). The CDR3 sequence: CASSPLGDEQYF. CDR3 DNA, as far as it was read: TGTGCCAGCAGTCCTCTGGGGGAT.

Of note for this clone: Gene names denote mouse genes. The CDR3 end is not reached by the read, which stops 4 residues before it; the germline J gene fills it in. The V call is TRBV31, the J call TRBJ2-1, with TRBD1 as a possible D gene (6 bases). Germline assignment: CDR1 GKSSPN and CDR2 SITVG. The CDR3 runs 13 residues. The sequenced CDR3 bases are TGTGCCTGGAGTCTTGGGAGGGGGGCT. Its protein is CAWSLGRGA. In full, the CDR3 is CAWSLGRGAEQFF.

This clone was found a few times. The germline and genes are mouse ones. The CDR3 goes on 4 residues after the read ends, and that part is filled in from the germline J gene. V usage is TRBV19 and J usage is TRBJ2-3; 9 bases line up with TRBD2. CDR1 FNHDT and CDR2 SITEND come from the germline V gene (reference sequence). CDR3 size: 14 residues. V trimming: 4 bases; J trimming: 2 bases; junction bases outside the gene matches: 2. CDR3 region: CASSHWGVAETLYF. The CDR3 DNA, read in part, is TGTGCCAGCAGTCACTGGGGGGTTGCAGAA.

This clone has more than one count but fewer than ten. The gene names here belong to mouse. The read ends 4 residues shy of where the CDR3 ends; the end is completed using the germline J gene. This rearrangement joins TRBV17 to TRBJ2-5; 9 positions agree with TRBD1. From germline, CDR1 is MNHDT and CDR2 YYDKIL. This CDR3 is built from 14 residues. V gave up 3 bases and J gave up 3 bases; unmatched junction bases: 1. This CDR3 is CASSRGTGQDTQYF. Incomplete CDR3 DNA: TGTGCTAGCAGTAGGGGGACAGGGCAAGAC.

This clone was seen at least ten times. Mouse germline and gene names are used. Sequencing ends 4 residues short of the CDR3 end; the germline J gene provides the rest. The J gene is TRBJ2-4, the V gene TRBV19, with 10 positions matching TRBD2. CDR1 and CDR2 from the germline V gene are FNHDT and SITEND (reference sequence). The CDR3 has 15 amino acids. The sequenced part of the CDR3 DNA is TGTGCCAGCAGTTCCCCCGACTGGGGGGAAAAC. It yields the protein CASSSPDWGEN. The whole CDR3 sequence reads CASSSPDWGENTLYF.

Many counts were recorded for this clone. Gene names denote mouse genes. Read coverage stops 4 residues before the CDR3 terminus; the germline J gene supplies the remainder. The same CDR3 is also encoded by other DNA sequences in this sample. This rearrangement joins TRBV1 to TRBJ1-2; tentatively, D is TRBD1 (5 bases). CDR3 length: 15 amino acids. V gave up 1 base and J gave up 2 bases, with 11 bases separating them. In germline, CDR1 is NSQYPW, CDR2 LRSPGD (reference sequence). CDR3: CTCSAGTGGNSDYTF. The CDR3 bases that were read are TGCACCTGCAGTGCAGGGACCGGGGGGAACTCC.